The TCR beta chain described here comes from a study of T cell repertoires in cytomegalovirus infection. Whole-study context: Recently identified HLA-C-restricted CMV epitopes were among the peptides used. CMV infection plus the matching HLA type was flagged by public TCR beta signatures.

In regard to this clonotype: Antigen: not known.

Trimming left V 5 bases short and J 0 bases short, with 17 bases between. CDR1 MNHEY and CDR2 SMNVEV come from the germline V gene (reference sequence). The CDR3 is made up of 17 amino acids. TCRdb itself ran the reads through MiXCR, one entry per CDR3 protein. The data hold 900,000 to 950,000 distinct CDR3 sequences, with under 40% observed a single time. The receptor was isolated from a human donor in good health (CMV status not recorded). Some clones in this sample may be carry-over from other donors' samples. This rearrangement joins TRBV27 to TRBJ2-1, with D possibly TRBD2 on 5 matching bases. Sample: cultured CD8+ T cells from PBMCs, taken from culture after CMV antigen stimulation. The CDR3: CASSPSTGRHSYNEQFF. The CDR3 bases are TGTGCCAGCAGTCCTAGCACCGGCAGACACTCCTACAATGAGCAGTTCTTC.